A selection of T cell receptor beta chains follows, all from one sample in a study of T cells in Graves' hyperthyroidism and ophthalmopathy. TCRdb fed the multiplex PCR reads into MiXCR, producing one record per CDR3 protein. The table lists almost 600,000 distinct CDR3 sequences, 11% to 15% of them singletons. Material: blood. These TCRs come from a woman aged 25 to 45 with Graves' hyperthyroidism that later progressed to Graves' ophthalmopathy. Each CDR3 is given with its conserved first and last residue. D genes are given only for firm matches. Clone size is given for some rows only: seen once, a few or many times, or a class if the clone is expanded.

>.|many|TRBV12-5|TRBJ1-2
CASGRWDGGYTF
TGTGCTAGTGGTCGCTGGGACGGTGGCTACACCTTC
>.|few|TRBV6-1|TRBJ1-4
CASSHPTGPHEKLFF
TGTGCCAGCAGTCACCCGACCGGGCCACATGAAAAACTGTTTTTT
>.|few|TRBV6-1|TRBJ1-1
CASSTGRKNTEAFF
TGTGCCAGCAGTACGGGACGGAAGAACACTGAAGCTTTCTTT
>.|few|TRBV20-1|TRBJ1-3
CSARFSSGNTIYF
TGCAGTGCTAGATTCAGCTCTGGAAACACCATATATTTT
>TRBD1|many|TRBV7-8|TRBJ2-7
CASSLERQDRGSYEQYF
TGTGCCAGCAGCTTAGAACGGCAGGACAGGGGTTCCTACGAGCAGTACTTC
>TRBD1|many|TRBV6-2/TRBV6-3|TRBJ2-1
CASDDRGIDEQFF
TGTGCCAGCGATGACAGGGGAATTGATGAGCAGTTCTTC
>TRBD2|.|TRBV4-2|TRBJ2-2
CASSQEPSGNTGELFF
TGTGCCAGCAGCCAAGAGCCTAGCGGGAACACCGGGGAGCTGTTTTTT
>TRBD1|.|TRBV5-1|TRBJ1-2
CASSLAGTGGEGYTF
TGCGCCAGCAGCTTGGCCGGGACAGGGGGAGAGGGCTACACCTTC
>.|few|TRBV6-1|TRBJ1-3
CASSSPGTQTLISGNTIYF
TGTGCCAGCAGCTCTCCCGGGACCCAAACCCTTATCTCTGGAAACACCATATATTTT
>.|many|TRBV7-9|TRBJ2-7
CASSSEADYEQYF
TGTGCCAGCAGCTCAGAGGCGGACTACGAGCAGTACTTC
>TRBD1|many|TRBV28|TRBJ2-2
CASSLDLGQGRTGELFF
TGTGCCAGCAGTTTAGACCTGGGACAGGGTCGAACCGGGGAGCTGTTTTTT
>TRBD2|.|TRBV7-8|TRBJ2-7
CASSTRTSRGYEQYF
TGTGCCAGCAGCACCCGGACTAGCCGAGGCTACGAGCAGTACTTC
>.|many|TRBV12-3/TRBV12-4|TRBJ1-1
CASSKAGEAFF
TGTGCCAGCAGTAAGGCAGGAGAAGCTTTCTTT
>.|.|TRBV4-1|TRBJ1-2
CASSQGQGNSYGYTF
TGCGCCAGCAGCCAAGGCCAGGGTAATTCATATGGCTACACCTTC
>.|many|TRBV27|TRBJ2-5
CASSLESDETQYF
TGTGCCAGCAGTTTAGAGTCAGACGAGACCCAGTACTTC
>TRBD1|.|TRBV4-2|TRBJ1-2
CASSQDGGTGAFYGYTF
TGTGCCAGCAGCCAAGACGGAGGGACAGGGGCTTTTTATGGCTACACCTTC
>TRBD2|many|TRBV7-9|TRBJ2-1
CASSFQGLAGIHNEQFF
TGTGCCAGCAGCTTTCAAGGACTAGCGGGAATTCACAATGAGCAGTTCTTC
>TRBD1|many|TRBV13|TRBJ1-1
CASSLTGDGEAFF
TGTGCCAGCAGCCTGACAGGGGACGGTGAAGCTTTCTTT
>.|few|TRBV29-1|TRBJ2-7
CSVAPVLGSEQYF
TGCAGCGTTGCCCCGGTGTTGGGATCCGAGCAGTACTTC
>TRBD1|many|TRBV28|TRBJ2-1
CASSRQGANHNEQFF
TGTGCCAGCAGCCGACAGGGGGCGAACCACAATGAGCAGTTCTTC
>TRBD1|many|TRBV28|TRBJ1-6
CASWGQGGSPLHF
TGTGCCAGCTGGGGACAGGGGGGTTCACCCCTCCACTTT
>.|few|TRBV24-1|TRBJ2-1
CATRKTGDIYNEQFF
TGTGCCACCAGAAAAACCGGGGACATCTACAATGAGCAGTTCTTC
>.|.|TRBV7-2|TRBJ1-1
CASSLGFSNTEAFF
TGCGCCAGCAGCCTTGGTTTCTCGAACACTGAAGCTTTCTTT
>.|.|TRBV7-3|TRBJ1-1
CASSPGAFPMNTEAFF
TGTGCCAGCAGCCCCGGGGCCTTTCCTATGAACACTGAAGCTTTCTTT
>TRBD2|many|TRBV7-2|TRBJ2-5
CASSLATSGSYVETQYF
TGTGCCAGCAGCTTAGCGACTAGCGGGAGCTACGTAGAGACCCAGTACTTC
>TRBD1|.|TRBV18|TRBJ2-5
CASSSLDRGATQYF
TGTGCCAGCTCATCCCTCGACAGGGGCGCGACCCAGTACTTC
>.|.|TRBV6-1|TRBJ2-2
CASISEATGELFF
TGTGCCAGCATCTCCGAGGCCACCGGGGAGCTGTTTTTT
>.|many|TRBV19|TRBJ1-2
CASSSGDTLTYGYTF
TGTGCCAGTAGCTCCGGGGACACCTTAACCTATGGCTACACCTTC
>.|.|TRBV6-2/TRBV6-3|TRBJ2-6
CASSAWRAGANVLTF
TGTGCCAGCAGTGCCTGGCGCGCCGGGGCCAACGTCCTGACTTTC
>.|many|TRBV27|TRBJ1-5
CASSRQVDQPQHF
TGTGCCAGCAGCCGACAGGTGGATCAGCCCCAGCATTTT